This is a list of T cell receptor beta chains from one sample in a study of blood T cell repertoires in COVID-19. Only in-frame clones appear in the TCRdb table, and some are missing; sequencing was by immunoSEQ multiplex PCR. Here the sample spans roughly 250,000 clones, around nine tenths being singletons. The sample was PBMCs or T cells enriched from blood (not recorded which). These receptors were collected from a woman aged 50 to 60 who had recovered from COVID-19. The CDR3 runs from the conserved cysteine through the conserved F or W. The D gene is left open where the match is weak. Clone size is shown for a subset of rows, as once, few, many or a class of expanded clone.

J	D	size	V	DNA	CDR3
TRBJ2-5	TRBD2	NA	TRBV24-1	TGTGCCACCAGTGATCCACTAGCGGGAGAGACCCAGTACTTC	CATSDPLAGETQYF
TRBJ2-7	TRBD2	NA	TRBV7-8	TGTGCCAGCAGCTTCTATCGCTTAACTAGCGGGTCCTACGAGCAGTACTTC	CASSFYRLTSGSYEQYF
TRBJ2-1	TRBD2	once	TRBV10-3	TGTGCCGCCCGGACTAGCGGAAAAGAGCAGTTCTTC	CAARTSGKEQFF
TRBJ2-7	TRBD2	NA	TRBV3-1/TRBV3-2	TGTGCCAGCAGCCAAGGTTCTAGCGGGAACCTTCCCTACGAGCAGTACTTC	CASSQGSSGNLPYEQYF
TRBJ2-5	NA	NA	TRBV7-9	TGTGCCAGCAGCTCAGTGGAGGGGAGGGAGACCCAGTACTTC	CASSSVEGRETQYF
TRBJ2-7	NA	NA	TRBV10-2	TGCGCCAGCGAGCAGGGGATGACCTACGAGCAGTACTTC	CASEQGMTYEQYF
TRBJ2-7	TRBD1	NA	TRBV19	TGTGCCAGTAGTATAGGCGGACAGGGACCCTACGAGCAGTACTTC	CASSIGGQGPYEQYF
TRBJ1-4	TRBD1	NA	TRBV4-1	TGCGCCAGCAGCCTAGGACAGGGAAATGGATTGTATGAAAAACTGTTTTTT	CASSLGQGNGLYEKLFF
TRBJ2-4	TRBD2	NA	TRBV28	TGTGCCAGCAGCCTAGGGCTAGCGGGAAACATTCAGTACTTC	CASSLGLAGNIQYF
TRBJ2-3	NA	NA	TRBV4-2	TGTGCCAGCAGCCAGCTGTCCGACGGGGGAGATACGCAGTATTTT	CASSQLSDGGDTQYF
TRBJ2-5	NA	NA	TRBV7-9	TGTGCCAGCAGCTCAACACGGGGGTGGGAGACCCAGTACTTC	CASSSTRGWETQYF
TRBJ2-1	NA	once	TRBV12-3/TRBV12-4	TGTGCCAGCAGTTCTTTGAGCGCCGATGAGCAGTTCTTC	CASSSLSADEQFF
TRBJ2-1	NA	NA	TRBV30	TGTGCCTGGGCCACTGTTGGGCAGTTCTTC	CAWATVGQFF
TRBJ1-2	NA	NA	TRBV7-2	TGTGCCAGCAGCAGCCGGGAGGGACGCAACTATGGCTACACCTTC	CASSSREGRNYGYTF